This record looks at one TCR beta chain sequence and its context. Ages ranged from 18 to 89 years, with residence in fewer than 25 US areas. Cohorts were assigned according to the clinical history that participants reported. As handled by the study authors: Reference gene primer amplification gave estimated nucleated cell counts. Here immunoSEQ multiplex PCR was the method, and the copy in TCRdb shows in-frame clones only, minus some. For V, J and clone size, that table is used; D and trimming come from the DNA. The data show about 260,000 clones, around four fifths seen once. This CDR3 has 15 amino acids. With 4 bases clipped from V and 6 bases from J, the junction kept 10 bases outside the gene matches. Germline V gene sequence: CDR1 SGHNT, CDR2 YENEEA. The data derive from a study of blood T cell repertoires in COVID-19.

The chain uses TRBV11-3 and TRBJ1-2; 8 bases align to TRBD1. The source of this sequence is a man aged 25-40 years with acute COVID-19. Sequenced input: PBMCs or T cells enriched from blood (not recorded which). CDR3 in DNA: TGTGCCAGCAGCTATCGTCGACAGGGGCCGGATGGCTACACCTTC. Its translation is CASSYRRQGPDGYTF.